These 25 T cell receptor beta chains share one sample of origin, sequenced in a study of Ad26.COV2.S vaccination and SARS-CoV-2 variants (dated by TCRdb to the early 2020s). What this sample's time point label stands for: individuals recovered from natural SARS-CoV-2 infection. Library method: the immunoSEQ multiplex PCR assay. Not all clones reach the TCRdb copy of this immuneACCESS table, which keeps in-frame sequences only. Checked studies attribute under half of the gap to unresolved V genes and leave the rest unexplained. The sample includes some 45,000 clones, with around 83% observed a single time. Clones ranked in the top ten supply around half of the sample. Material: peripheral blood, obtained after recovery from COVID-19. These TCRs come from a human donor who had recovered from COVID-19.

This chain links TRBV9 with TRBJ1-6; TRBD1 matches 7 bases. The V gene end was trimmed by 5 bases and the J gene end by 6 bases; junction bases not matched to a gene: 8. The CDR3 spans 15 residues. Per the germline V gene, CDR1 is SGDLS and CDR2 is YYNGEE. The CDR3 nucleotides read TGTGCCAGCAGGCCTACCCAGGGGGGTAATTCACCCCTCCACTTT. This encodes CASRPTQGGNSPLHF.

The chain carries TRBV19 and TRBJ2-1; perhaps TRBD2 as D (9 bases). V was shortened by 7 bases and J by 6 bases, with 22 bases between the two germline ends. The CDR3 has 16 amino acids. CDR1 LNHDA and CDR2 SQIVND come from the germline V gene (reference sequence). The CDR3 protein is CASTKGAGGQGNEQFF. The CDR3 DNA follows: TGTGCCAGTACCAAGGGAGCGGGAGGACAGGGCAATGAGCAGTTCTTC.

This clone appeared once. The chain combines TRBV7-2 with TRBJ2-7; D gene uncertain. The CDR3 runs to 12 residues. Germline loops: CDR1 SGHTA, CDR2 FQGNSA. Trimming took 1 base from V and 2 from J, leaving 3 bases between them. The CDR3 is CASSLGAYEQYF. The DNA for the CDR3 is TGTGCCAGCAGCTTAGGGGCCTACGAGCAGTACTTC.

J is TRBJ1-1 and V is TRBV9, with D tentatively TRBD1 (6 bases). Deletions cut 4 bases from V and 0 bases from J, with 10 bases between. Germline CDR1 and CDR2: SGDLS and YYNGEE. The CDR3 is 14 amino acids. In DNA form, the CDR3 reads TGTGCCAGCAGCCGACAGGCTATGAACACTGAAGCTTTCTTT. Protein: CASSRQAMNTEAFF. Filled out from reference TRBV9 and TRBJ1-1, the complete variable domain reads DSGVTQTPKHLITATGQRVTLRCSPRSGDLSVYWYQQSLDQGLQFLIQYYNGEERAKGNILERFSAQQFPDLHSELNLSSLELGDSALYFCASSRQAMNTEAFFGQGTRLTVV.

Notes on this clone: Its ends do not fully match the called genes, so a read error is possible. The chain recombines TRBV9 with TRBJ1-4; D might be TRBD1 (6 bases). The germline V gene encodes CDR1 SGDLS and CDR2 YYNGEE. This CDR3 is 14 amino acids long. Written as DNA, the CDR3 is TGTGCCAGCAGTGTAGGAGGGGGAAATGAAAAACTGTTTTTT. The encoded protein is CASSVGGGNEKLFF.

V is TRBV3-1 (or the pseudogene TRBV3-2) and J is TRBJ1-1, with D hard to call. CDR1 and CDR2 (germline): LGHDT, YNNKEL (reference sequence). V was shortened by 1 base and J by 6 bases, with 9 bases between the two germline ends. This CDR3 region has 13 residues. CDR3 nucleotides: TGTGCCAGCAGCCAAGTAGGGCCCTCTGAAGCTTTCTTT. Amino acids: CASSQVGPSEAFF.

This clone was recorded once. DNA for the CDR3: TGCGCCAGCAGTGACTCACTGCGAGAGACCCAGTACTTC. This codes for CASSDSLRETQYF. The chain carries TRBV10-1 and TRBJ2-5; D is undetermined. CDR3 size: 13 residues. CDR1 is WNHNN, CDR2 SYGVQD, per germline (reference sequence). V gave up 3 bases and J gave up 4 bases, with 9 bases separating them.

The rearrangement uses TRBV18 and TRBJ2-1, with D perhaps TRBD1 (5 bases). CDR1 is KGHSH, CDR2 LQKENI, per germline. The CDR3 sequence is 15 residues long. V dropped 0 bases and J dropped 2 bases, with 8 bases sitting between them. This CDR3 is CASSPPGHTYNEQFF. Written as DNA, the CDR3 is TGTGCCAGCTCACCACCGGGGCATACCTACAATGAGCAGTTCTTC.

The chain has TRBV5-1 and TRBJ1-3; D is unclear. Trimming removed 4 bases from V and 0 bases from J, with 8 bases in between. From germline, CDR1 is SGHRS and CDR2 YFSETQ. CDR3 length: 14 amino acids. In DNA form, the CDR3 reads TGCGCCAGCAGCCTGGACGGCTCTGGAAACACCATATATTTT. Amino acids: CASSLDGSGNTIYF.

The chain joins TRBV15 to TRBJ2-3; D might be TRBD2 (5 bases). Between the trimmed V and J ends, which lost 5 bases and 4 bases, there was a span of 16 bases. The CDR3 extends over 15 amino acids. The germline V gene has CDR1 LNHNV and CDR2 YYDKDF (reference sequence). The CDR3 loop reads CATSPRARVPDTQYF. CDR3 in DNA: TGTGCCACCAGCCCGAGGGCACGGGTCCCAGATACGCAGTATTTT.

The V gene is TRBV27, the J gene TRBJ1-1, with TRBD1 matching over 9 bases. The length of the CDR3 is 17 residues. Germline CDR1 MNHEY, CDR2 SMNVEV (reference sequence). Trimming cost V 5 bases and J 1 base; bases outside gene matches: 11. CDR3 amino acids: CASSPGQGLYANTEAFF. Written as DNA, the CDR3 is TGTGCCAGCAGTCCGGGACAGGGCCTCTACGCGAACACTGAAGCTTTCTTT.

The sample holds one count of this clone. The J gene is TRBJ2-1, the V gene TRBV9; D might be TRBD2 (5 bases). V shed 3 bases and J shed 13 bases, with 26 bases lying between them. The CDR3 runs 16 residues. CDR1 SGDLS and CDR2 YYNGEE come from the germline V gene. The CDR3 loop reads CASSAGRQSRGAEQFF. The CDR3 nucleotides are TGTGCCAGCAGCGCTGGCCGCCAATCCCGGGGAGCGGAACAGTTCTTC.

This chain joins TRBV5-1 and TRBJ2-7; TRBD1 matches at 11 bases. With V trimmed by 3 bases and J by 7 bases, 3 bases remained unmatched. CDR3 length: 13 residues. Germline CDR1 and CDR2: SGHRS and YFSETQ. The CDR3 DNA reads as TGCGCCAGCAGCTGGGGACAGGGGGGAGAGCAGTACGTC. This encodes CASSWGQGGEQYV.

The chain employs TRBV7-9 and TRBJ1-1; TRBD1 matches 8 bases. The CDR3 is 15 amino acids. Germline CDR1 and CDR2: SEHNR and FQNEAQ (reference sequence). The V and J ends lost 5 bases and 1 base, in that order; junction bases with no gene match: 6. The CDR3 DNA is TGTGCCAGCAGCCCTCCCAGGGGGCGGAACACTGAAGCTTTCTTT. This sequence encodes CASSPPRGRNTEAFF.

The DNA for the CDR3 is TGCGCCAGCTGCGAGGGGCCTGGAAACACCATATATTTT. It is translated as CASCEGPGNTIYF. The chain carries TRBV10-2 and TRBJ1-3; possibly TRBD1 for D (5 bases). The CDR3 loop spans 13 amino acids. The V end lost 8 bases, the J end lost 2 bases, and 10 bases lay between the germline ends. Germline CDR1 is WSHSY and CDR2 is SAAADI.

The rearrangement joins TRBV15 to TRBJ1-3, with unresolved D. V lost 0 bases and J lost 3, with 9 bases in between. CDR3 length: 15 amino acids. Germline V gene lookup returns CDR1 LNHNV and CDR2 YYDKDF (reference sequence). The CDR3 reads CATSRDRIGGNTIYF. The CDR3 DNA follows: TGTGCCACCAGCAGAGATAGGATTGGTGGAAACACCATATATTTT.

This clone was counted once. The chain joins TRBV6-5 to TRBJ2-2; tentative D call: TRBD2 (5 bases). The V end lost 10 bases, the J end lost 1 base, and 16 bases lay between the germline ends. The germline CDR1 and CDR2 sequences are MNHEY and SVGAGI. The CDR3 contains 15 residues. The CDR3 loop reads CATAVRGGNTGELFF. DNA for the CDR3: TGTGCCACAGCCGTTAGAGGAGGGAACACCGGGGAGCTGTTTTTT.

CDR3 in amino acids: CASSSQGGSGRVPHEQFF. CDR3 nucleotides: TGTGCCAGCAGTAGTCAGGGGGGTAGCGGGAGAGTTCCCCATGAGCAGTTCTTC. The rearrangement links TRBV21-1 to TRBJ2-1; TRBD2 is the table's D call and was not checked against the DNA. TRBV21-1 is given as a pseudogene. CDR3 length equals 18 residues.

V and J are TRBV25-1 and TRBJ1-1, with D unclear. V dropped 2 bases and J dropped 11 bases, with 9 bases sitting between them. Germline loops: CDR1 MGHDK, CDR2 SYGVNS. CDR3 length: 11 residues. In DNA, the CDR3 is TGTGCCAGCAGTGAAGTAACAACGGCTTTCTTT. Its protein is CASSEVTTAFF. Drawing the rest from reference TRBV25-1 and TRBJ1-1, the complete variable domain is EADIYQTPRYLVIGTGKKITLECSQTMGHDKMYWYQQDPGMELHLIHYSYGVNSTEKGDLSSESTVSRIRTEHFPLTLESARPSHTSQYLCASSEVTTAFFGQGTRLTVV.

The CDR3 protein is CASSRTSGEAFF. CDR3 DNA sequence: TGTGCCAGCAGCCGAACCAGTGGTGAAGCTTTCTTT. The genes are TRBV11-2 and TRBJ1-1; D not resolved. Germline CDR1 and CDR2: SGHAT and FQNNGV. V was trimmed by 5 bases and J by 7 bases, leaving 11 bases between them. The CDR3 sequence is 12 residues long.

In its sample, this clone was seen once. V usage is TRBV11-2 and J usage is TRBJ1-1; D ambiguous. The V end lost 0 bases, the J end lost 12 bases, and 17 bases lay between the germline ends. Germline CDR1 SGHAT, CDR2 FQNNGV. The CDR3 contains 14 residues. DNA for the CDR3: TGTGCCAGCAGCTTAGAAAGGTTTACTATGGAAACTTTCTTT. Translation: CASSLERFTMETFF.

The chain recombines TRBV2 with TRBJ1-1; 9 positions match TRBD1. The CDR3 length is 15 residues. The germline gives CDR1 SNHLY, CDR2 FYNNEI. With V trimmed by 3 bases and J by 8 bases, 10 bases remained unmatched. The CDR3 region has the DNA TGTGCCAGCAGTGATGTCGGGACAGGGACGGGAGAAGCTTTCTTT. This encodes CASSDVGTGTGEAFF.

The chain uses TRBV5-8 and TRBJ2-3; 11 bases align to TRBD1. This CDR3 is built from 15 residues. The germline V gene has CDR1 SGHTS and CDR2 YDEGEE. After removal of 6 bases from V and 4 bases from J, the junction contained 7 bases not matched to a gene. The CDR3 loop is CASTRGTGGPDTQYF. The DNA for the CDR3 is TGTGCCAGCACCCGTGGGACAGGGGGTCCAGATACGCAGTATTTT. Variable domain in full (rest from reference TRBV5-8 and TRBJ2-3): EAGVTQSPTHLIKTRGQQATLRCSPISGHTSVYWYQQALGLGLQFLLWYDEGEERNRGNFPPRFSGRQFPNYSSELNVNALELEDSALYLCASTRGTGGPDTQYFGPGTRLTVL.

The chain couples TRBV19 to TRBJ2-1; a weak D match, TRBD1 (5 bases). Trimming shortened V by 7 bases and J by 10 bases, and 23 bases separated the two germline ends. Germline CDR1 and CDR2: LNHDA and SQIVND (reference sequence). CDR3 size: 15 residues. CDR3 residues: CASTLTHSRAGEQFF. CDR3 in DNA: TGTGCCAGTACCCTAACTCACTCCAGGGCAGGGGAGCAGTTCTTC.

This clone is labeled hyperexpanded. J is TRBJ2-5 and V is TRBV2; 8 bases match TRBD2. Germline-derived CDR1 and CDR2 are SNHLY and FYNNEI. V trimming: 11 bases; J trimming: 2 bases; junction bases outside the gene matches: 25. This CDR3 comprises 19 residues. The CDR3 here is CAQPLRGETSATTQETQYF. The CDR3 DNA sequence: TGTGCCCAGCCTCTCAGAGGTGAGACTAGCGCAACCACACAAGAGACCCAGTACTTC.